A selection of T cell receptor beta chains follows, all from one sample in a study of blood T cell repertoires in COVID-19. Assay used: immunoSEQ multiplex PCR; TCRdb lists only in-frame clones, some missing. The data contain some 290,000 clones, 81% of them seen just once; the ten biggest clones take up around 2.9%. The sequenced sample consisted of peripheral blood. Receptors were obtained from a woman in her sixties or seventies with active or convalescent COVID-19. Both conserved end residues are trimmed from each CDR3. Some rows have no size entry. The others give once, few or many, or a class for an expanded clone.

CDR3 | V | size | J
ASSWTGDSPLH | TRBV7-8 | - | TRBJ1-6
AISFCPGYT | TRBV27 | many | TRBJ1-2
ASRASVAGFSGTGELF | TRBV2 | - | TRBJ2-2
SVENLGQDPSRRGGYQPQH | TRBV29-1 | few | TRBJ1-5
ASSPGQNYGYT | TRBV7-6 | - | TRBJ1-2
ASSPPRTGSLVGPLH | TRBV18 | - | TRBJ1-6
ASSLIDIGSYEQY | TRBV11-2 | - | TRBJ2-7
AWSHYSNQPQH | TRBV30 | - | TRBJ1-5
ASRRGDGRTEAF | TRBV6-5 | - | TRBJ1-1
ASKTLTTPPAGSYEQY | TRBV4-2 | - | TRBJ2-7
ASSVRQGPGNTIY | TRBV2 | once | TRBJ1-3
ASGVLQGAYEQY | TRBV6-6 | few | TRBJ2-7
ASSQARDNSGYT | TRBV3-1/TRBV3-2 | - | TRBJ1-2
ASRPRQGMAGELF | TRBV4-1 | - | TRBJ2-2
ASSPTSYEQY | TRBV5-1 | - | TRBJ2-7
ASSQDVRAETQY | TRBV3-1/TRBV3-2 | few | TRBJ2-5
ASSWGGPVTGELF | TRBV6-5 | - | TRBJ2-2